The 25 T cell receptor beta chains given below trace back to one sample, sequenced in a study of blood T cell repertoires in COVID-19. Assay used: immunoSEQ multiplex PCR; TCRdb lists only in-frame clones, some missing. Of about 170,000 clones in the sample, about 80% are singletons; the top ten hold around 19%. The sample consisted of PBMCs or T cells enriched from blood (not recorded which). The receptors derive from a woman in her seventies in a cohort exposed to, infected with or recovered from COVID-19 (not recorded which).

This chain's CDR3 is CASSQRKNLPPYTQYF. The CDR3 DNA is TGTGCCAGCAGCCAGAGGAAGAACCTACCGCCTTATACGCAGTATTTT. The V and J genes are TRBV3-1 (or the pseudogene TRBV3-2) and TRBJ2-3; D is unresolved. The germline gives CDR1 LGHDT, CDR2 YNNKEL (reference sequence). The CDR3 has 16 residues. Trimming pared 3 bases from V and 7 bases from J, leaving 20 bases between.

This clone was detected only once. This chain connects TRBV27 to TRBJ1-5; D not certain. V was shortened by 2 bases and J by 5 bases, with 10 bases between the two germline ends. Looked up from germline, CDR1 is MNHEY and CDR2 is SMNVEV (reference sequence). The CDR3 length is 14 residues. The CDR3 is CASSLIDGDQPQHF. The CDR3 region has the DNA TGTGCCAGCAGTTTAATCGACGGAGATCAGCCCCAGCATTTT.

Here the CDR3 DNA reads TGTGCCAGCAGCCCGACAGGGGGCTCGGGGCAGCAGTACTTC. Amino acids: CASSPTGGSGQQYF. This rearrangement joins TRBV5-4 to TRBJ2-7; 10 bases are shared with TRBD1. The V gene end was trimmed by 4 bases and the J gene end by 8 bases; junction bases not matched to a gene: 9. CDR3 length: 14 amino acids. Germline CDR1 is SGHNT and CDR2 is YYREEE (reference sequence). Based on the CDR3 plus reference TRBV5-4 and TRBJ2-7, the full variable domain is ETGVTQSPTHLIKTRGQQVTLRCSSQSGHNTVSWYQQALGQGPQFIFQYYREEENGRGNFPPRFSGLQFPNYSSELNVNALELDDSALYLCASSPTGGSGQQYFGPGTRLTVT.

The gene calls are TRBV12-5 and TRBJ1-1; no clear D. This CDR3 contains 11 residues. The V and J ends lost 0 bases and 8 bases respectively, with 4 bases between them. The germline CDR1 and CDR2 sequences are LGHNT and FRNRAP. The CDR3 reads CASGLVEEAFF. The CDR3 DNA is TGTGCTAGTGGTTTGGTTGAGGAAGCTTTCTTT.

This chain's CDR3 is CASSPGELAAQGETQYF. CDR3 DNA sequence: TGTGCCAGCAGCCCGGGGGAACTAGCGGCCCAAGGAGAGACCCAGTACTTC. The V and J genes are TRBV5-8 and TRBJ2-5; TRBD2 matches 8 bases. The CDR3 is 17 amino acids. Germline-derived CDR1 and CDR2 are SGHTS and YDEGEE. J lost 4 bases, V lost 4 bases, and 15 bases had no gene match.

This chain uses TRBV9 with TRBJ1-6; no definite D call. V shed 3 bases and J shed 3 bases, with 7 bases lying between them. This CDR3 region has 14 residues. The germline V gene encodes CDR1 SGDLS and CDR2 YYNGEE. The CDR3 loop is CASSATYYNSPLHF. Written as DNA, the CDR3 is TGTGCCAGCAGCGCGACTTACTATAATTCACCCCTCCACTTT.

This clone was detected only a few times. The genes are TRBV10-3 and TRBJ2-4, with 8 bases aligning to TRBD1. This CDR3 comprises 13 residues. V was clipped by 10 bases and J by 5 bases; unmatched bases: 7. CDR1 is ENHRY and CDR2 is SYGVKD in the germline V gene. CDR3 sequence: CATGQGIENIQYF. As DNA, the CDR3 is TGTGCCACAGGACAGGGAATAGAAAACATTCAGTACTTC.

This CDR3 is CATSRDVRGANEKLFF. The CDR3 DNA sequence: TGTGCCACCAGCAGAGATGTCAGGGGGGCTAATGAAAAACTGTTTTTT. The chain recombines TRBV15 with TRBJ1-4; 7 positions agree with TRBD1. The CDR3 is made up of 16 amino acids. V shed 0 bases and J 3 bases; nucleotides not matched to a gene: 4. The V gene's germline CDR1 is LNHNV and CDR2 YYDKDF (reference sequence).

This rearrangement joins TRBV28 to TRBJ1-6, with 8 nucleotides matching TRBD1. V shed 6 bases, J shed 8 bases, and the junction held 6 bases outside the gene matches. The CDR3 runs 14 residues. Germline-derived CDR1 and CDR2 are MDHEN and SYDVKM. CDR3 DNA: TGTGCCAGCAGCCTAGACAGGGGATATTCACCCCTCCACTTT. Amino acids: CASSLDRGYSPLHF.

The chain's CDR3 is CASSPRPTGDGYGYTF. In DNA, the CDR3 is TGTGCCAGCTCACCCAGGCCTACAGGGGATGGCTATGGCTACACCTTC. The genes are TRBV18 and TRBJ1-2; 7 bases map to TRBD1. From germline, CDR1 is KGHSH and CDR2 LQKENI. Losses at the gene ends were 3 bases for V and 4 bases for J; bases not matched to a gene: 11. CDR3 length: 16 amino acids.

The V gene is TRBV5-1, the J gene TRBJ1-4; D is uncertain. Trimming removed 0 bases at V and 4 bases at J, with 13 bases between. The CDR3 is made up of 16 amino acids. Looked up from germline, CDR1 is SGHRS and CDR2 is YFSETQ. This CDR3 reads CASSLAGGLFNEKLFF. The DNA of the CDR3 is TGCGCCAGCAGCTTGGCCGGCGGCCTGTTTAATGAAAAACTGTTTTTT.

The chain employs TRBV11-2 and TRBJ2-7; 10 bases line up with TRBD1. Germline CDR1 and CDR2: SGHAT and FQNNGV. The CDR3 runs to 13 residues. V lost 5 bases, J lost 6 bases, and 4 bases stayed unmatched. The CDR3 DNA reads TGTGCCAGCAGCCGGGACAGGGGTGGCGAGCAGTACTTC. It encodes CASSRDRGGEQYF.

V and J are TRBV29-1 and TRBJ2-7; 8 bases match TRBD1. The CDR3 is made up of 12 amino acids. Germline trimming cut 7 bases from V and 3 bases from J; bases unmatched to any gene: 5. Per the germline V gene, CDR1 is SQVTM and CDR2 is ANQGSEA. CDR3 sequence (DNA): TGCAGCGGGGGGGACAGGAGCTACGAGCAGTACTTC. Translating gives CSGGDRSYEQYF.

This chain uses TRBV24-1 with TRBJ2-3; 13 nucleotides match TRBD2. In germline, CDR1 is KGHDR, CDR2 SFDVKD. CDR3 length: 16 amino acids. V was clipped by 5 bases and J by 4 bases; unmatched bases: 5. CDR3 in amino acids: CATSVGLAGTADTQYF. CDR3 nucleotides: TGTGCCACCAGTGTGGGACTAGCGGGAACGGCAGATACGCAGTATTTT.

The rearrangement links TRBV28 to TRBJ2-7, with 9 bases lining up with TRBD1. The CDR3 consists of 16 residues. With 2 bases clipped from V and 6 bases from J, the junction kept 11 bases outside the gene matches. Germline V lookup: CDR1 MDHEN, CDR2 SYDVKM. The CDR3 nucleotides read TGTGCCAGCAGTTTAAATAGGGACAGGGAAATCCTCGAGCAGTACTTC. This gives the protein CASSLNRDREILEQYF. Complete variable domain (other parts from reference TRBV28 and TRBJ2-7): DVKVTQSSRYLVKRTGEKVFLECVQDMDHENMFWYRQDPGLGLRLIYFSYDVKMKEKGDIPEGYSVSREKKERFSLILESASTNQTSMYLCASSLNRDREILEQYFGPGTRLTVT.

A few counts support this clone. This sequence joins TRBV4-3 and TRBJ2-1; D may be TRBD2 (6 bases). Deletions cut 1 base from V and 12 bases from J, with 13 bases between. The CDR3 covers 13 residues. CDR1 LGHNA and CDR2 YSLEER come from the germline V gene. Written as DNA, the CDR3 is TGCGCCAGCAGCCAAGGGGCCACCGGGGGGCAGTTCTTC. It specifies CASSQGATGGQFF.

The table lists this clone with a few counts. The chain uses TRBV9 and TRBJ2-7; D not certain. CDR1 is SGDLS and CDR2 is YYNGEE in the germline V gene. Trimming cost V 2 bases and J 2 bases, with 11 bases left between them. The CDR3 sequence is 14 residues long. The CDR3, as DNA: TGTGCCAGCAGCGTCACCGGGTCAGCCTACGAGCAGTACTTC. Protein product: CASSVTGSAYEQYF.

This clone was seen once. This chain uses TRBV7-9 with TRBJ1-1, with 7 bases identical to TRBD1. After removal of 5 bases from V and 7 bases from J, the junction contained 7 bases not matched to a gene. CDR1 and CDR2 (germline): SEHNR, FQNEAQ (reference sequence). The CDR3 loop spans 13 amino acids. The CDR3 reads CASSIDRAVEAFF. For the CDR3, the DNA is TGTGCCAGCAGCATCGACAGGGCCGTTGAAGCTTTCTTT.

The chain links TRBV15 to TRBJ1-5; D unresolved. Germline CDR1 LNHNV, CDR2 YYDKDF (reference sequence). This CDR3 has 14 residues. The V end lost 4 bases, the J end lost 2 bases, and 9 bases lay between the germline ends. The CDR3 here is CATSMRTGNQPQHF. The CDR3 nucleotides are TGTGCCACCAGCATGAGAACGGGCAATCAGCCCCAGCATTTT.

CDR3 coding DNA: TGTGCCAGCAGCTCCGGATCTGGGGGGGCCACTGAAGCTTTCTTT. As protein: CASSSGSGGATEAFF. The genes are TRBV7-9 and TRBJ1-1; D might be TRBD1 (6 bases). The V end lost 4 bases, the J end lost 4 bases, and 16 bases lay between the germline ends. The V gene's germline CDR1 is SEHNR and CDR2 FQNEAQ (reference sequence). The CDR3 contains 15 residues.

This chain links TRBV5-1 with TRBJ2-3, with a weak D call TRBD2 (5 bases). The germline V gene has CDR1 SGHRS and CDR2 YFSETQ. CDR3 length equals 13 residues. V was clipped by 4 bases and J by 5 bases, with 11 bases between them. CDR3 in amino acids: CASSLGNGDTQYF. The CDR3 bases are TGCGCCAGCAGCCTCGGGAATGGAGATACGCAGTATTTT. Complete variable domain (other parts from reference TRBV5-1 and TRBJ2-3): KAGVTQTPRYLIKTRGQQVTLSCSPISGHRSVSWYQQTPGQGLQFLFEYFSETQRNKGNFPGRFSGRQFSNSRSEMNVSTLELGDSALYLCASSLGNGDTQYFGPGTRLTVL.

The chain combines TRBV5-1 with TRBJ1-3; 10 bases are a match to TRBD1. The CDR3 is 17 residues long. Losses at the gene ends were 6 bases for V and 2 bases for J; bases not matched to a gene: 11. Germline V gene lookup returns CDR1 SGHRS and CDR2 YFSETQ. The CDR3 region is CASTNPGTGVTGNTIYF. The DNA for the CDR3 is TGCGCCAGCACCAACCCGGGGACAGGGGTTACTGGAAACACCATATATTTT.

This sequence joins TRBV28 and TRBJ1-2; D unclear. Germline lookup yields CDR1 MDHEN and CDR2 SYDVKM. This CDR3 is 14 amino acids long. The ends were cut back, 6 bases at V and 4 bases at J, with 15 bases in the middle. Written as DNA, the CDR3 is TGTGCCAGCAGATCGCTTGGCGGATTCTATGGCTACACCTTC. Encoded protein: CASRSLGGFYGYTF.

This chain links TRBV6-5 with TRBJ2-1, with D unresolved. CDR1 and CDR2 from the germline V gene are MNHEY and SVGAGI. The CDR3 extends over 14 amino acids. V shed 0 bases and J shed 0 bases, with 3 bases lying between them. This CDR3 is CASSYSLSYNEQFF. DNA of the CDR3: TGTGCCAGCAGTTACTCCCTCTCCTACAATGAGCAGTTCTTC.

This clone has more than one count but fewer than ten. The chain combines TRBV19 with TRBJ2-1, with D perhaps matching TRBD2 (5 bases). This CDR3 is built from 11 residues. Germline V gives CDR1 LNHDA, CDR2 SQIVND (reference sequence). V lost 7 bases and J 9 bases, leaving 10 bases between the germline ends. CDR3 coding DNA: TGTGCCAGTAATCAGGCGGGTGAGCAGTTCTTC. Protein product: CASNQAGEQFF.